A single sample gave rise to the 26 T cell receptor beta chains below, sequenced in a study of T cell responses to AZD1222 COVID-19 vaccine. Sequencing was performed with immunoSEQ multiplex PCR; in TCRdb, only in-frame clones are kept and a portion is missing. The table lists around 130,000 clones, about 94% of them singletons, with 5% to 7% in the top ten. The sample in question was peripheral blood, obtained on day 0 of AZD1222 vaccination. The receptor set was obtained from an adult in good health.

The chain carries TRBV28 and TRBJ2-3, with 10 bases aligning to TRBD1. J gave up 1 base and V 5 bases, and 6 bases lay outside the gene matches. This CDR3 is built from 16 residues. Germline CDR1 MDHEN, CDR2 SYDVKM. In DNA form, the CDR3 reads TGTGCCAGCAGTATGGGACAGGGGCCAGGCACAGATACGCAGTATTTT. It translates to CASSMGQGPGTDTQYF.

The chain carries TRBV9 and TRBJ2-5; 9 nucleotides match TRBD1. Germline loops: CDR1 SGDLS, CDR2 YYNGEE. Trimming at V came to 3 bases and at J to 5 bases, leaving 2 bases not matched to a gene. The CDR3 is 13 residues long. CDR3 nucleotide sequence: TGTGCCAGCAGCGGGGACAGGGTTGAGACCCAGTACTTC. The encoded protein is CASSGDRVETQYF. Combining the CDR3 with reference TRBV9 and TRBJ2-5 gives the whole variable domain DSGVTQTPKHLITATGQRVTLRCSPRSGDLSVYWYQQSLDQGLQFLIQYYNGEERAKGNILERFSAQQFPDLHSELNLSSLELGDSALYFCASSGDRVETQYFGPGTRLLVL.

The rearrangement uses TRBV6-1 and TRBJ2-7; no definite D call. This CDR3 comprises 12 residues. Germline-derived CDR1 and CDR2 are MNHNS and SASEGT. V lost 1 base to trimming and J lost 5 bases, with 6 bases between them. CDR3 protein: CASSEVVHEQYF. For the CDR3, the DNA is TGTGCCAGCAGTGAAGTCGTCCACGAGCAGTACTTC.

This sequence joins TRBV25-1 and TRBJ1-4; no clear D. Germline lookup yields CDR1 MGHDK and CDR2 SYGVNS. V lost 8 bases and J 6 bases, leaving 16 bases between the germline ends. The CDR3 has 14 residues. CDR3 residues: CASGPSAKDEKLFF. CDR3 coding DNA: TGTGCCAGCGGGCCAAGTGCCAAGGATGAAAAACTGTTTTTT.

V and J are TRBV4-1 and TRBJ2-1; TRBD2 agrees at 16 bases. CDR1 is MGHRA and CDR2 is YSYEKL in the germline V gene. With V trimmed by 1 base and J by 7 bases, 19 bases remained unmatched. The CDR3 length is 22 residues. DNA for the CDR3: TGCGCCAGCAGCCAAGTTCCCACCGGGACTAGCGGGGGGGCCTTTGGTGGTAATGAGCAGTTCTTC. It yields the protein CASSQVPTGTSGGAFGGNEQFF.

V usage is TRBV6-5 and J usage is TRBJ2-1; D may be TRBD2 (5 bases). Germline CDR1 and CDR2: MNHEY and SVGAGI. The CDR3 has 15 amino acids. V gave up 2 bases and J gave up 2 bases, with 10 bases separating them. CDR3 sequence: CASSYRSSAYNEQFF. Written as DNA, the CDR3 is TGTGCCAGCAGTTACAGGAGTAGCGCCTACAATGAGCAGTTCTTC.

This chain uses TRBV28 with TRBJ1-1; D is possibly TRBD1 (5 bases). Germline CDR1 and CDR2: MDHEN and SYDVKM. The CDR3 extends over 13 amino acids. The V gene lost 10 bases and the J gene lost 1 base, with 13 bases spanning the gap. CDR3 region: CAIKGAANTEAFF. CDR3 DNA: TGTGCCATCAAAGGGGCAGCGAACACTGAAGCTTTCTTT.

The chain has TRBV30 and TRBJ2-7, with TRBD2 matching over 8 bases. J was trimmed by 2 bases and V by 3 bases; bases with no gene match: 3. This CDR3 is built from 13 residues. Germline lookup yields CDR1 GTSNPN and CDR2 SVGIG (reference sequence). CDR3 bases: TGTGCCTGGAGCGGTAGCGGGGCCTACGAGCAGTACTTC. This translates into CAWSGSGAYEQYF.

This clone was recorded only once. The chain employs TRBV5-1 and TRBJ1-2, with D unclear. Germline values: CDR1 SGHRS, CDR2 YFSETQ. The CDR3 has 13 residues. V was trimmed by 2 bases and J by 5 bases, leaving 10 bases between them. Here the CDR3 reads CASSLASGYGYTF. In nucleotides, the CDR3 is TGCGCCAGCAGCTTAGCTTCAGGATATGGCTACACCTTC.

This sequence joins TRBV27 and TRBJ1-1, with no clear D. The CDR3 extends over 14 amino acids. Trimming shortened V by 5 bases and J by 1 base, and 11 bases separated the two germline ends. CDR1 and CDR2 (germline): MNHEY, SMNVEV (reference sequence). The CDR3 DNA reads TGTGCCAGCAGTGGATGGGGAAGGAACACTGAAGCTTTCTTT. It yields the protein CASSGWGRNTEAFF.

V is TRBV19 and J is TRBJ1-5, with 8 positions matching TRBD1. From germline, CDR1 is LNHDA and CDR2 SQIVND (reference sequence). Losses at the gene ends were 6 bases for V and 7 bases for J; bases not matched to a gene: 5. CDR3 length: 13 amino acids. CDR3 nucleotide sequence: TGTGCCAGTAGCTTACAGGGGGAACAGCCCCAGCATTTT. It yields the protein CASSLQGEQPQHF. The full variable domain, with the rest looked up from reference TRBV19 and TRBJ1-5, is DGGITQSPKYLFRKEGQNVTLSCEQNLNHDAMYWYRQDPGQGLRLIYYSQIVNDFQKGDIAEGYSVSREKKESFPLTVTSAQKNPTAFYLCASSLQGEQPQHFGDGTRLSIL.

The chain uses TRBV9 and TRBJ2-1, with a tentative D call TRBD2 (6 bases). The germline V gene has CDR1 SGDLS and CDR2 YYNGEE. CDR3 length: 17 residues. The ends were cut back, 0 bases at V and 2 bases at J, with 15 bases in the middle. The DNA of the CDR3 is TGTGCCAGCAGCGTAGGTGTGGGAGGTGGGCCCTACAATGAGCAGTTCTTC. Encoded protein: CASSVGVGGGPYNEQFF.

The CDR3 is CASSPSAIGDTQYF. The CDR3 DNA is TGTGCCAGTTCGCCTAGTGCAATAGGAGATACGCAGTATTTT. This chain uses TRBV19 with TRBJ2-3, with no clear D. The germline gives CDR1 LNHDA, CDR2 SQIVND (reference sequence). The CDR3 runs 14 residues. Trimming pared 8 bases from V and 5 bases from J, leaving 17 bases between. Based on the CDR3 plus reference TRBV19 and TRBJ2-3, the full variable domain is DGGITQSPKYLFRKEGQNVTLSCEQNLNHDAMYWYRQDPGQGLRLIYYSQIVNDFQKGDIAEGYSVSREKKESFPLTVTSAQKNPTAFYLCASSPSAIGDTQYFGPGTRLTVL.

The chain couples TRBV5-8 to TRBJ1-1, with D unresolved. There are 15 residues in the CDR3. Trimming took 2 bases from V and 4 from J, leaving 15 bases between them. The V gene's germline CDR1 is SGHTS and CDR2 YDEGEE. CDR3 loop: CASSFRFTVGTEAFF. CDR3 coding DNA: TGTGCCAGCAGCTTCAGATTTACGGTGGGCACTGAAGCTTTCTTT.

The chain has TRBV7-8 and TRBJ1-6; 7 bases match TRBD1. The germline V gene encodes CDR1 SGHVS and CDR2 FQNEAQ. The CDR3 length is 14 residues. Trimming at V came to 5 bases and at J to 10 bases, leaving 8 bases not matched to a gene. The CDR3 sequence is CASSRGTVSSPLHF. CDR3 sequence (DNA): TGTGCCAGCAGCCGAGGGACAGTTAGCTCACCCCTCCACTTT.

The V call is TRBV4-3, the J call TRBJ2-7; 12 bases are shared with TRBD2. V lost 3 bases, J lost 4 bases, and 1 base stayed unmatched. Germline-derived CDR1 and CDR2 are LGHNA and YSLEER. This CDR3 spans 14 amino acids. The CDR3 DNA sequence: TGCGCCAGCAGCCAGACTAGCGGGAGTTACGAGCAGTACTTC. Translating it yields CASSQTSGSYEQYF.

The V gene is TRBV7-2, the J gene TRBJ1-5, with D uncertain. Germline CDR1 SGHTA, CDR2 FQGNSA. The CDR3 is made up of 14 amino acids. The germline V and J ends were trimmed by 4 bases and 1 base, with 8 bases remaining between them. CDR3 bases: TGTGCCAGCAGCTCAGATAGGAGCAATCAGCCCCAGCATTTT. Its translation is CASSSDRSNQPQHF. The entire variable domain, with the rest obtained from reference TRBV7-2 and TRBJ1-5, is as follows: GAGVSQSPSNKVTEKGKDVELRCDPISGHTALYWYRQSLGQGLEFLIYFQGNSAPDKSGLPSDRFSAERTGGSVSTLTIQRTQQEDSAVYLCASSSDRSNQPQHFGDGTRLSIL.

V and J are TRBV6-5 and TRBJ2-7; D may correspond to TRBD1 or TRBD2 (5 bases each). V was pared by 6 bases and J by 4 bases, with 13 bases between. This CDR3 spans 13 amino acids. The germline gives CDR1 MNHEY, CDR2 SVGAGI. The CDR3: CASSSRGGYEQYF. DNA of the CDR3: TGTGCCAGCAGCTCCCGGGGCGGGTACGAGCAGTACTTC.

The J gene is TRBJ1-2, the V gene TRBV11-2; no firm D call. Trimming took 5 bases from V and 0 from J, leaving 16 bases between them. Germline values: CDR1 SGHAT, CDR2 FQNNGV. The CDR3 totals 16 residues. In nucleotides, the CDR3 is TGTGCCAGCAGCCCAATTGCGGGCGTCACTAACTATGGCTACACCTTC. Protein: CASSPIAGVTNYGYTF. Using reference TRBV11-2 and TRBJ1-2 for the parts outside the CDR3, the full variable domain is EAGVAQSPRYKIIEKRQSVAFWCNPISGHATLYWYQQILGQGPKLLIQFQNNGVVDDSQLPKDRFSAERLKGVDSTLKIQPAKLEDSAVYLCASSPIAGVTNYGYTFGSGTRLTVV.

The CDR3: CASSSDRSSTDTQYF. In DNA form, the CDR3 reads TGTGCCAGCAGCTCCGACAGGTCTAGCACAGATACGCAGTATTTT. The chain employs TRBV7-2 and TRBJ2-3; a weak D match, TRBD1 (6 bases). Per germline, CDR1 SGHTA and CDR2 FQGNSA. The CDR3 runs to 15 residues. Trimming cost V 4 bases and J 0 bases, with 11 bases left between them.

This clone was detected only a few times. Other DNA sequences of this sample code for an identical CDR3. The rearrangement joins TRBV7-9 to TRBJ2-2; D not resolved. Germline V gives CDR1 SEHNR, CDR2 FQNEAQ (reference sequence). Trimming removed 2 bases from V and 6 bases from J, with 4 bases in between. This CDR3 has 12 residues. CDR3 bases: TGTGCCAGCAGCTTAAGGGCCGGGGAGCTGTTTTTT. Translated: CASSLRAGELFF.

The V gene is TRBV7-9, the J gene TRBJ2-7; possibly TRBD2 for D (5 bases). V was trimmed by 4 bases and J by 3 bases, leaving 7 bases between them. The CDR3 spans 12 residues. The V gene's germline CDR1 is SEHNR and CDR2 FQNEAQ (reference sequence). This CDR3 reads CASSSGNYEQYF. For the CDR3, the DNA is TGTGCCAGCAGCTCCGGGAACTACGAGCAGTACTTC. Variable domain in full (rest from reference TRBV7-9 and TRBJ2-7): DTGVSQNPRHKITKRGQNVTFRCDPISEHNRLYWYRQTLGQGPEFLTYFQNEAQLEKSRLLSDRFSAERPKGSFSTLEIQRTEQGDSAMYLCASSSGNYEQYFGPGTRLTVT.

This clone occurred a few times. The chain combines TRBV21-1 with TRBJ2-2; the table's D gene call, TRBD2, was not cross checked with the DNA. TRBV21-1 counts as a pseudogene. The CDR3 covers 13 residues. This CDR3 reads CASSNEGGWELFF. DNA of the CDR3: TGTGCCAGCAGCAACGAAGGCGGGTGGGAGCTGTTTTTT.

This chain joins TRBV7-3 and TRBJ1-1; tentatively, D is TRBD1 (5 bases). The V end lost 1 base, the J end lost 8 bases, and 11 bases lay between the germline ends. This CDR3 comprises 13 residues. Germline V gene lookup returns CDR1 SGHTA and CDR2 FQGTGA. The CDR3 loop is CASSLSGPGEAFF. For the CDR3, the DNA is TGTGCCAGCAGCTTAAGCGGCCCAGGGGAAGCTTTCTTT.

The chain combines TRBV16 with TRBJ1-2; D unclear. This CDR3 is built from 13 residues. Trimming shortened V by 4 bases and J by 8 bases, and 14 bases separated the two germline ends. The germline V gene has CDR1 KGHSY and CDR2 FQNENV. The CDR3 spells CASSLRLGVGYTF. The CDR3 nucleotides are TGTGCCAGCAGCCTCCGTCTCGGAGTAGGCTACACCTTC.

This chain joins TRBV5-8 and TRBJ1-2; D possibly corresponds to TRBD1 (6 bases). This CDR3 is built from 17 residues. V was clipped by 4 bases and J by 2 bases, with 21 bases between them. Germline-derived CDR1 and CDR2 are SGHTS and YDEGEE. The CDR3 loop is CASSPGPLQGSNYGYTF. The CDR3 nucleotides read TGTGCCAGCAGCCCTGGCCCCCTACAGGGTTCGAACTATGGCTACACCTTC. Together with reference TRBV5-8 and TRBJ1-2, the CDR3 gives the full variable domain: EAGVTQSPTHLIKTRGQQATLRCSPISGHTSVYWYQQALGLGLQFLLWYDEGEERNRGNFPPRFSGRQFPNYSSELNVNALELEDSALYLCASSPGPLQGSNYGYTFGSGTRLTVV.